Included here is one TCR beta chain sequence, with context. With V trimmed by 3 bases and J by 9 bases, 12 bases remained unmatched. The germline V gene encodes CDR1 SGHNT and CDR2 YYREEE (reference sequence). The CDR3 runs 15 residues. Random hexamers were used to reverse transcribe an amount of about 0.45 to 1 ug RNA. TCRdb passed the immunoSEQ multiplex PCR reads through MiXCR, listing each CDR3 protein once. This sample has 150,000 to 200,000 distinct CDR3 sequences, with roughly 94% found just once. TCR beta sequences were obtained from blood CD8+ and CD4+ T cells. This sample is drawn from a study of CD8 T cells in Susac syndrome.

Sequencing was performed on CD4+ T cells from PBMCs. This TCR derives from a human donor with multiple sclerosis. The gene calls are TRBV5-4 and TRBJ2-1; 7 bases agree with TRBD1. CDR3 region: CASSSGTVLRGEQFF. In DNA form, the CDR3 reads TGTGCCAGCAGCTCCGGGACAGTCCTGAGGGGTGAGCAGTTCTTC. The full variable domain, its missing parts supplied by reference TRBV5-4 and TRBJ2-1, is ETGVTQSPTHLIKTRGQQVTLRCSSQSGHNTVSWYQQALGQGPQFIFQYYREEENGRGNFPPRFSGLQFPNYSSELNVNALELDDSALYLCASSSGTVLRGEQFFGPGTRLTVL.